Listed below are T cell receptor beta chains from one sample, sequenced in a study of CD8 T cells in ankylosing spondylitis. TCRdb used MiXCR to reprocess the 5' RACE reads, holding one entry per CDR3 protein. This sample carries some 350,000 distinct CDR3 sequences, approximately 14% of them seen once, and the ten largest clones take 0.95% to 1.4%. The material sequenced was blood, either unsorted or a sorted T cell fraction (not recorded which). The receptors were sampled from a male donor with ankylosing spondylitis or in good health (not recorded which). Both conserved end residues are part of each CDR3. Each record gives: V gene, D gene, clone size, J gene, CDR3 protein, CDR3 DNA. A D gene is named only where the DNA matches it firmly. Only part of the rows carry a size: once, few, many, or a class if the clone is expanded.

TRBV7-8	TRBD2	few	TRBJ2-7	CASSLAAGTSGRYEQYF	TGTGCCAGCAGCTTAGCTGCCGGGACTAGCGGGAGGTACGAGCAGTACTTC
TRBV4-1	NA	few	TRBJ1-2	CASSQAGDRWGYTF	TGCGCCAGCAGCCAAGCAGGGGATCGGTGGGGCTACACCTTC
TRBV12-3/TRBV12-4	TRBD1	few	TRBJ2-2	CASSHNTGTGGTGELFF	TGTGCCAGCAGCCACAATACCGGGACAGGGGGCACCGGGGAGCTGTTTTTT
TRBV10-3	NA	few	TRBJ1-1	CAISVSEGEAFF	TGTGCCATCAGTGTTTCGGAGGGTGAAGCTTTCTTT
TRBV10-3	NA	NA	TRBJ2-7	CAIKPGSWYEQYF	TGTGCCATCAAGCCCGGCTCCTGGTACGAGCAGTACTTC
TRBV6-1	TRBD2	few	TRBJ2-2	CASSPRGGGRAYYGELFF	TGTGCCAGCAGCCCTCGGGGGGGCGGGAGGGCCTATTACGGGGAGCTGTTTTTT
TRBV19	NA	many	TRBJ1-2	CASSMGDKTYGYTF	TGTGCCAGTAGTATGGGGGACAAGACCTATGGCTACACCTTC
TRBV20-1	NA	few	TRBJ2-5	CSARSFSSGETQYF	TGCAGTGCTAGGTCATTTAGTTCCGGGGAGACCCAGTACTTC
TRBV15	TRBD2	few	TRBJ2-2	CATSRDGAGGPRTGELFF	TGTGCCACCAGCAGAGATGGCGCGGGAGGGCCGAGGACCGGGGAGCTGTTTTTT
TRBV29-1	NA	few	TRBJ2-7	CSVSEGGRPRDEQYF	TGCAGCGTTTCCGAGGGGGGCCGCCCCAGGGACGAGCAGTACTTC
TRBV20-1	NA	few	TRBJ1-2	CSATGQNYGYTF	TGCAGTGCTACGGGGCAGAACTATGGCTACACCTTC
TRBV12-3/TRBV12-4	NA	many	TRBJ2-4	CASSLPAYGAAKNIQYF	TGTGCCAGCAGTTTACCCGCCTATGGGGCTGCCAAAAACATTCAGTACTTC
TRBV20-1	NA	few	TRBJ2-1	CSATAYSYNEQFF	TGCAGTGCCACCGCTTACTCCTACAATGAGCAGTTCTTC
TRBV6-1	TRBD1	many	TRBJ1-2	CASSARQGADGYTF	TGTGCCAGCAGTGCCCGACAGGGGGCTGATGGCTACACCTTC
TRBV9	NA	few	TRBJ2-1	CASSVEGWTVNEQFF	TGTGCCAGCAGCGTAGAGGGCTGGACGGTGAATGAGCAGTTCTTC
TRBV6-1	NA	few	TRBJ2-7	CASSVVRYEQYF	TGTGCCAGCAGTGTAGTACGCTACGAGCAGTACTTC
TRBV12-3/TRBV12-4	NA	NA	TRBJ2-3	CASSFKAGGATDTQYF	TGTGCCAGCAGTTTTAAGGCAGGCGGGGCGACAGATACGCAGTATTTT
TRBV5-1	NA	few	TRBJ2-7	CASSLETDPLREAF	TGCGCCAGCAGCTTGGAGACAGACCCTCTACGAGAAGCCTTC